This TCR beta chain was sequenced for a study of T cell clones after liver transplantation. Clones were read by immunoSEQ multiplex PCR, and TCRdb kept only the in-frame ones, dropping some. The sample shows 50,000 or so clones, over 55% of them seen only once. The CDR3 length is 13 residues. Trimming removed 4 bases at V and 3 bases at J, with 7 bases between. Germline V CDR1 and CDR2: SGHDN, FVKESK. The chain couples TRBV14 to TRBJ1-3; D is unclear. The sequenced sample was CD4+ T cells from blood, obtained more than 52 months after liver transplant. The source of this sequence is a human patient who received a liver transplant. Some T cells may have originated in the graft donor. The CDR3 protein is CASSLWGGNTIYF. The CDR3 region has the DNA TGTGCCAGCAGCCTGTGGGGTGGAAACACCATATATTTT.